One and the same sample provided the 6 T cell receptor beta chains below, sequenced in a study of OX40 agonist ivuxolimab in advanced cancers. Profiled with immunoSEQ multiplex PCR; TCRdb holds only in-frame clones, not every one. This sample has 90,000 to 95,000 clones, with about 90% found just once. Sequenced material: CD4+ or CD8+ T cells sorted from blood, taken in a trial of the OX40 agonist ivuxolimab. These receptors came from an adult with an advanced solid tumor such as melanoma, head and neck, liver or kidney cancer.

This clone was counted between two and nine times. This rearrangement joins TRBV28 to TRBJ1-1; no definite D call. Per germline, CDR1 MDHEN and CDR2 SYDVKM. Trimming removed 2 bases at V and 1 base at J, with 11 bases between. The length of the CDR3 is 15 residues. The CDR3 spells CASSLRVAANTEAFF. The CDR3 nucleotides are TGTGCCAGCAGTTTACGGGTAGCGGCGAACACTGAAGCTTTCTTT. Full variable domain (outside the CDR3, taken from reference TRBV28 and TRBJ1-1): DVKVTQSSRYLVKRTGEKVFLECVQDMDHENMFWYRQDPGLGLRLIYFSYDVKMKEKGDIPEGYSVSREKKERFSLILESASTNQTSMYLCASSLRVAANTEAFFGQGTRLTVV.

Comments on this clone: A read error may produce the germline difference seen at one junction end. The chain has TRBV30 and TRBJ1-3; the match to TRBD1 covers 7 bases. This CDR3 has 16 amino acids. Germline lookup yields CDR1 GTSNPN and CDR2 SVGIG (reference sequence). The CDR3, as DNA: TGTGCCTGGAGTGAGGCGACAGGGAGGGTTGGAGACACCATATATTTT. It encodes CAWSEATGRVGDTIYF.

The J gene is TRBJ1-1, the V gene TRBV9; D unclear. CDR1 and CDR2 (germline): SGDLS, YYNGEE. The CDR3 is made up of 14 amino acids. The germline V and J ends were trimmed by 4 bases and 7 bases, with 17 bases remaining between them. The CDR3 sequence is CASSPSPRRGEAFF. The CDR3 coding sequence is TGTGCCAGCAGCCCCTCCCCCCGGCGTGGTGAAGCTTTCTTT.

This chain joins TRBV19 and TRBJ1-4; D is ambiguous. The CDR3 spans 14 residues. The germline gives CDR1 LNHDA, CDR2 SQIVND (reference sequence). V was clipped by 10 bases and J by 7 bases, with 19 bases between them. CDR3 sequence reads: CATSPRLGSEKLFF. The CDR3 nucleotides read TGTGCCACCTCACCCCGGCTGGGTAGTGAAAAACTGTTTTTT. The variable domain in full, completed from reference TRBV19 and TRBJ1-4, reads DGGITQSPKYLFRKEGQNVTLSCEQNLNHDAMYWYRQDPGQGLRLIYYSQIVNDFQKGDIAEGYSVSREKKESFPLTVTSAQKNPTAFYLCATSPRLGSEKLFFGSGTQLSVL.

This clone was detected only once. The rearrangement uses TRBV5-1 and TRBJ1-3; 7 bases align to TRBD1. The CDR3 runs 15 residues. Germline V gene sequence: CDR1 SGHRS, CDR2 YFSETQ. The junction had 5 bases not matched to a gene; V was cut back by 4 bases and J by 1 base. Here the CDR3 reads CASSNPTGSGNTIYF. The DNA of the CDR3 is TGCGCCAGCAGCAACCCGACAGGGTCTGGAAACACCATATATTTT. The complete variable domain, with remaining parts taken from reference TRBV5-1 and TRBJ1-3, reads KAGVTQTPRYLIKTRGQQVTLSCSPISGHRSVSWYQQTPGQGLQFLFEYFSETQRNKGNFPGRFSGRQFSNSRSEMNVSTLELGDSALYLCASSNPTGSGNTIYFGEGSWLTVV.

The chain is built from TRBV18 and TRBJ1-1, with D uncertain. The V and J ends lost 1 base and 2 bases respectively, with 11 bases between them. CDR1 KGHSH and CDR2 LQKENI come from the germline V gene. CDR3 length: 15 residues. CDR3 residues: CASSPLDSHNTEAFF. In DNA, the CDR3 is TGTGCCAGCTCACCACTGGACTCTCATAACACTGAAGCTTTCTTT.